A selection of T cell receptor beta chains follows, all from one sample in a study of blood T cell repertoires in COVID-19. The method was immunoSEQ multiplex PCR; TCRdb's version includes in-frame clones alone and lacks a portion of them. The sample carries 200,000 to 300,000 clones, around 89% recorded once. Sequenced material: PBMCs or T cells enriched from blood (not recorded which). These receptors were collected from a woman aged 35 to 49 with acute COVID-19. The conserved cysteine and the conserved F or W are not part of the CDR3 here.

TRBV7-2,TRBJ2-1,ASGVAGSNEQF
TRBV11-2,TRBJ2-3,ASIQTGGSTDTQY
TRBV18,TRBJ1-5,ASSPRDTKMNQPQH
TRBV19,TRBJ1-1,ASSLTGGTEAF
TRBV10-1,TRBJ2-3,ASSESRQPTQY
TRBV28,TRBJ2-1,ASLAASGRKSNEQF
TRBV9,TRBJ2-2,ASSVSSGNTGELF
TRBV7-9,TRBJ2-1,ASSLELTANNEQF
TRBV5-1,TRBJ1-5,ASSLEGFGNQPQH
TRBV6-5,TRBJ1-5,ASSYSAGHNQPQH
TRBV7-9,TRBJ1-4,ASSFTGTGGEKLF
TRBV10-2,TRBJ2-5,ASSEAETQY
TRBV15,TRBJ1-2,ATSSRETGNGYT
TRBV5-1,TRBJ2-1,ASSSQGNEQF
TRBV27,TRBJ2-7,ASSRGLAGGYEQY
TRBV7-2,TRBJ1-2,ASSLVGQGGLYGYT
TRBV3-1/TRBV3-2,TRBJ1-2,ASSQGLGAGSYGYT
TRBV12-3/TRBV12-4,TRBJ1-6,ASSFGYNSPLH
TRBV6-5,TRBJ1-1,ASSYSGSRGNTEAF
TRBV3-1/TRBV3-2,TRBJ1-5,ASSQDLRDNQPQH
TRBV7-6,TRBJ1-6,ASSPRDRFNSPLH
TRBV11-2,TRBJ2-2,ASSRAGTSGRSGELF
TRBV5-1,TRBJ2-1,ASSDLAVDEQF
TRBV7-9,TRBJ1-4,ASSVRGGGEKLF
TRBV24-1,TRBJ2-5,ATSGGGIETQY
TRBV5-1,TRBJ1-1,ASSLEGSGAF
TRBV19,TRBJ1-1,ASRRTLNTEAF
TRBV5-1,TRBJ1-1,ASSLGRENTEAF
TRBV7-9,TRBJ1-5,ASSPIRASNQPQH
TRBV4-1,TRBJ1-1,ASSQERTTNTEAF
TRBV11-2,TRBJ2-1,ASSLDLYGAREQF
TRBV14,TRBJ1-2,ASSQAAGLYGYT
TRBV5-4,TRBJ1-3,ASSLGQDINTIY
TRBV2,TRBJ2-1,ASSERFRGASGGNEQF
TRBV5-1,TRBJ1-6,ASSDGGFGNSPLH
TRBV5-1,TRBJ2-7,ASSLSGSPYEQY
TRBV2,TRBJ1-1,ASSFEGADTEAF
TRBV10-1,TRBJ2-3,ASSPLAGGDTQY
TRBV12-5,TRBJ2-7,ASGPGTGLYEQY
TRBV6-5,TRBJ1-6,ASRIGTEISPLH
TRBV18,TRBJ2-2,ASSPGTANTGELF
TRBV5-6,TRBJ1-5,ASSDSETGRQPQH
TRBV6-6,TRBJ2-7,ASTDQGTYEQY
TRBV3-1/TRBV3-2,TRBJ1-1,ASSSLSGNTEAF
TRBV18,TRBJ2-3,ASSPRRFPATDTQY
TRBV5-4,TRBJ1-4,ASSPGKGVDEKLF
TRBV3-1/TRBV3-2,TRBJ2-1,ASSRGTSGVSYNEQF